A selection of T cell receptor beta chains follows, all from one sample in a study of blood T cell repertoires in COVID-19. Produced via immunoSEQ multiplex PCR; TCRdb's table is partial and in-frame only. The table lists around 200,000 clones, around nine tenths of them singletons. Sequences were obtained from peripheral blood. All receptors derive from a man aged 60 to 75 who had recovered from COVID-19. Both conserved end residues are part of each CDR3.

CDR3aa,j_gene,len,v_gene
CASKGGVNEKLFF,TRBJ1-4,13,TRBV28
CASPGTQETQYF,TRBJ2-5,12,TRBV5-1
CASSLVGSDGTGELFF,TRBJ2-2,16,TRBV27
CASSRTGGPNTEAFF,TRBJ1-1,15,TRBV11-1
CASSMTGGTGEQYF,TRBJ2-7,14,TRBV19
CASSPLFGAGELFF,TRBJ2-2,14,TRBV27
CAITTPPGWEKSGYTF,TRBJ1-2,16,TRBV10-3
CASLDRLGGRTYNEQFF,TRBJ2-1,17,TRBV7-2
CASSSGGVFYGYTF,TRBJ1-2,14,TRBV7-2
CASRTGAYGYTF,TRBJ1-2,12,TRBV6-5
CATGQDGARGYTF,TRBJ1-2,13,TRBV10-3
CASSLAAISETQYF,TRBJ2-5,14,TRBV7-2
CASSSLDRFKSYEQYF,TRBJ2-7,16,TRBV6-5
CSVEDRGQGDTQYF,TRBJ2-3,14,TRBV29-1
CASSQDVNIFNYGYTF,TRBJ1-2,16,TRBV14
CASSQDAGSGMNTEAFF,TRBJ1-1,17,TRBV4-2
CASSLQGNQPQHF,TRBJ1-5,13,TRBV3-1/TRBV3-2
CASSPGTLFSGYTF,TRBJ1-2,14,TRBV28
CASSDGTSGRASYEQYF,TRBJ2-7,17,TRBV2
CANSTGQGREQYF,TRBJ2-7,13,TRBV2
CASSVGGRGRVRSYEQYF,TRBJ2-7,18,TRBV9
CASSLAGGSYEQYF,TRBJ2-7,14,TRBV7-3
CASPDRDSTEAFF,TRBJ1-1,13,TRBV28
CASSSQGASWETQYF,TRBJ2-5,15,TRBV9
CASSLGRLADEQYF,TRBJ2-7,14,TRBV5-1
CATSRWEGSGSYNEQFF,TRBJ2-1,17,TRBV10-3
CASSQDRGMPGASQGYTF,TRBJ1-2,18,TRBV4-1
CATSRGSGNTIYF,TRBJ1-3,13,TRBV15